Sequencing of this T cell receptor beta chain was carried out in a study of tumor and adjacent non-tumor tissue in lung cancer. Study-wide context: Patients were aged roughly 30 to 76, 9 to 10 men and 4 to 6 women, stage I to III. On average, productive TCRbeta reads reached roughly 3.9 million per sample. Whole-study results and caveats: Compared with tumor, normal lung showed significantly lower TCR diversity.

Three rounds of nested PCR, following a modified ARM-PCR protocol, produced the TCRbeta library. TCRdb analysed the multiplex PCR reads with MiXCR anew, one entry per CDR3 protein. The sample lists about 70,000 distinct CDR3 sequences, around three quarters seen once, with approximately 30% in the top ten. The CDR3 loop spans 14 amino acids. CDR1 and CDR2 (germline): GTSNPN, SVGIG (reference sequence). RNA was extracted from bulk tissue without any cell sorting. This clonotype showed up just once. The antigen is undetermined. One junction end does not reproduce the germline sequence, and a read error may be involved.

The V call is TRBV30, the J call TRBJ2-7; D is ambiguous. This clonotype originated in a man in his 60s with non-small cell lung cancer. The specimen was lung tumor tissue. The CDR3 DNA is TGTGCCTGGGGTAGGAGTTCACTCGATGGCGAGCAGTACTTT. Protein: CAWGRSSLDGEQYF.